A selection of T cell receptor beta chains follows, all from one sample in a study of CXCR3-negative and CXCR3-positive naive CD8 T cells. TCRdb re-called the 5' RACE reads and gives one entry per CDR3 protein, without DNA. This repertoire includes 41,000 or so distinct CDR3 sequences. Sequenced: naive CXCR3- CD8+ T cells from blood. Every receptor here comes from a human donor in good health. Some clones in this sample may be carry-over from other donors' samples. Both conserved end residues are part of each CDR3. Each record gives: clone size, V gene, J gene, CDR3 protein. Clone size, where shown, is once, few, many, or a class for clones that have expanded.

NA,TRBV9,TRBJ2-1,CASSVGGGNPYNEQFF
NA,TRBV5-1,TRBJ2-7,CASSTGQGAYTYEQYF
NA,TRBV28,TRBJ2-3,CASSVGPGGEADTQYF
NA,TRBV7-6,TRBJ2-7,CASTRGGYEQYF
NA,TRBV29-1,TRBJ1-5,CSVTGSGSNQPQHF
NA,TRBV5-1,TRBJ2-2,CASSLGTGGVGGELFF
NA,TRBV7-9,TRBJ1-1,CASSPDNTEAFF
NA,TRBV28,TRBJ2-7,CASSWGDKNEQYF
NA,TRBV10-3,TRBJ2-7,CAISESGQGSHEQYF
NA,TRBV9,TRBJ1-1,CASSQWGGTNTEAFF
NA,TRBV19,TRBJ2-7,CASRGTGQGEQYF
NA,TRBV5-1,TRBJ2-7,CASSEGPGPTYEQYF
NA,TRBV7-9,TRBJ1-2,CASSRSPGSDTNGYTF
NA,TRBV20-1,TRBJ2-3,CSARSLAGVEDTQYF
NA,TRBV28,TRBJ1-1,CASSPYTMNTEAFF
NA,TRBV6-5,TRBJ2-1,CASSMGGVPPYNEQFF
NA,TRBV14,TRBJ2-7,CASSQDILGPQYF
NA,TRBV6-5,TRBJ2-6,CASSYYPGLFSSGANVLTF
NA,TRBV29-1,TRBJ2-2,CSVEGLGSAELFF
NA,TRBV28,TRBJ2-7,CASSLSLAGPTSYEQYF
NA,TRBV29-1,TRBJ2-7,CSVEILGQGSYEQYF
NA,TRBV28,TRBJ2-1,CASSSLLRQEAGNEQFF
NA,TRBV4-3,TRBJ2-7,CASSHETGGEQYF
NA,TRBV28,TRBJ2-7,CASTNLGDRASYEQYF
NA,TRBV7-2,TRBJ2-7,CASSLSYRGLEQYF
NA,TRBV14,TRBJ1-1,CASSLAGGTEAFF
NA,TRBV5-1,TRBJ2-3,CASKRGGPDTQYF
NA,TRBV6-6,TRBJ2-2,CASSQGVSGELFF
NA,TRBV4-3,TRBJ1-1,CASSQDRGTEAFF
NA,TRBV5-1,TRBJ2-1,CASSFYMTSGDTYNEQFF
NA,TRBV10-3,TRBJ2-1,CASWPGERGAYNEQFF
NA,TRBV7-9,TRBJ2-5,CASSPDRAMETQYF
medium-sized,TRBV7-9,TRBJ2-1,CASSLILGDEQFF
NA,TRBV5-1,TRBJ2-1,CASSLAGDHNEQFF
NA,TRBV25-1,TRBJ2-5,CASSEKLLAGGPGETQYF
NA,TRBV14,TRBJ2-7,CASSHTAGPSSYEQYF
NA,TRBV20-1,TRBJ1-5,CSAKKQGGESQPQHF
NA,TRBV7-2,TRBJ2-1,CASSKSRDRGFNEQFF
NA,TRBV7-9,TRBJ2-7,CASSLLIYEQYF
NA,TRBV7-3,TRBJ2-7,CASSLAGVNEQYF
NA,TRBV7-9,TRBJ2-2,CASSPPLASGRAGELFF
NA,TRBV7-8,TRBJ1-5,CASSFTGANYQPQHF
NA,TRBV29-1,TRBJ2-1,CSVDPLAASYNEQFF
NA,TRBV20-1,TRBJ2-7,CSASSGTGGYEQYF
NA,TRBV7-6,TRBJ2-7,CASSAIEGETYEQYF
NA,TRBV7-9,TRBJ2-7,CASSLGNRGYEQYF